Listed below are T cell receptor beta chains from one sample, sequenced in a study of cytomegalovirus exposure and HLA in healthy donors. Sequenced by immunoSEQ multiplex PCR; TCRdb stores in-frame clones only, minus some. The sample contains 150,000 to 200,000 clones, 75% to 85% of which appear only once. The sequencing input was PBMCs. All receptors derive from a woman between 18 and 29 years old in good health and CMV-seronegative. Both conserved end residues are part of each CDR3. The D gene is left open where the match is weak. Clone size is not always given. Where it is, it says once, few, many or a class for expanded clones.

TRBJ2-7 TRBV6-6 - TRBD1 CASSYAGGYEQYF TGTGCCAGCAGTTACGCAGGGGGCTACGAGCAGTACTTC
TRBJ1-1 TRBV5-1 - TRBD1 CASSPGTANTEAFF TGCGCCAGCAGCCCCGGGACAGCGAACACTGAAGCTTTCTTT
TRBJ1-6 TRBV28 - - CASSSRSPPLALHF TGTGCCAGCAGTTCGCGCTCTCCCCCCCTGGCCCTCCACTTT
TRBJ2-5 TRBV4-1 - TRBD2 CASSLKHGTKQETQYF TGCGCCAGCAGCCTCAAGCACGGGACTAAACAAGAGACCCAGTACTTC
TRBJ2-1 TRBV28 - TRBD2 CASSSWLAGNEQFF TGTGCCAGCAGTTCCTGGTTAGCGGGCAATGAGCAGTTCTTC
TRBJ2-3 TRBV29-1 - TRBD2 CSVDDSGNLAGGGTDTQYF TGCAGCGTTGACGACTCAGGGAATCTAGCGGGAGGAGGGACAGATACGCAGTATTTT
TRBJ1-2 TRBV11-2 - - CASSLEATLNYGYTF TGTGCCAGCAGCTTAGAGGCGACATTAAACTATGGCTACACCTTC
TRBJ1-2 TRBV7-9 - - CASSGMGRALDYGYTF TGTGCCAGCAGCGGCATGGGCAGGGCACTTGACTATGGCTACACCTTC
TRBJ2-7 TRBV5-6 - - CASSLGNRKAYEQYF TGTGCCAGCAGCTTGGGGAACAGAAAGGCCTACGAGCAGTACTTC
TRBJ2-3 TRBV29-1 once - CSFALASTDTQYF TGCAGTTTCGCCCTGGCCAGTACAGATACGCAGTATTTT
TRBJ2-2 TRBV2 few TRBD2 CASSGTSGGSTTGELFF TGTGCCAGCAGTGGGACTAGCGGGGGTTCGACCACCGGGGAGCTGTTTTTT
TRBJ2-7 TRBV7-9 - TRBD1 CASSLGWDSSYEQYF TGTGCCAGCAGCTTAGGGTGGGACAGCTCCTACGAGCAGTACTTC
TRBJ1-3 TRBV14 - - CASSQDLSGNTIYF TGTGCCAGCAGCCAAGACCTCTCTGGAAACACCATATATTTT
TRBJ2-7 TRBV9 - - CASSIGTGTQSSYEQYF TGTGCCAGCAGTATAGGGACCGGGACACAGAGCTCCTACGAGCAGTACTTC
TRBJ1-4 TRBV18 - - CASSYDSNEKLFF TGTGCCAGCTCGTACGACAGCAATGAAAAACTGTTTTTT
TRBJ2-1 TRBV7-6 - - CASSSPRLDEQFF TGTGCCAGCAGCTCCCCCCGTTTAGATGAGCAGTTCTTC
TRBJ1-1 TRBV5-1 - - CASNGHNTEAFF TGCGCCAGCAACGGACACAACACTGAAGCTTTCTTT
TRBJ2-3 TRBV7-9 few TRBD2 CASSLRLAGADTQYF TGTGCCAGCAGCTTAAGACTAGCGGGAGCGGATACGCAGTATTTT
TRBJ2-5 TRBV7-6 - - CASSSQGPQETQYF TGTGCCAGCAGCTCGCAGGGGCCCCAAGAGACCCAGTACTTC
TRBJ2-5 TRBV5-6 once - CASSLDGQGSETQYF TGTGCCAGCAGCTTGGATGGGCAGGGGAGTGAGACCCAGTACTTC
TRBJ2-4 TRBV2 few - CASSVSRGDIQYF TGTGCCAGCAGTGTATCCAGGGGTGACATTCAGTACTTC
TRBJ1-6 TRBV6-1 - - CASVEGRDNSPLHF TGTGCCAGCGTGGAGGGACGGGATAATTCACCCCTCCACTTT
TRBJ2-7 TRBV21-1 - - CASSSYPTASYEQYF TGTGCCAGCAGCTCCTACCCTACAGCCTCCTACGAGCAGTACTTC
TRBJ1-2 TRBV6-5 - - CASSYSGISAGGYTF TGTGCCAGCAGTTACTCAGGCATCTCAGCGGGGGGCTACACCTTC
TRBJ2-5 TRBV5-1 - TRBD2 CASSLGLAQETQYF TGCGCCAGCAGCTTGGGACTAGCCCAAGAGACCCAGTACTTC
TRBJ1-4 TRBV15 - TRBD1 CATREYRGGEKLFF TGTGCCACCCGGGAGTACAGGGGAGGAGAAAAACTGTTTTTT
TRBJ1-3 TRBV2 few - CASSEEPGVGGNTIYF TGTGCCAGCAGTGAAGAGCCAGGGGTTGGTGGAAACACCATATATTTT
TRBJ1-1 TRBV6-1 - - CASRSTGFWTEAFF TGTGCCAGCAGGAGTACAGGGTTTTGGACTGAAGCTTTCTTT
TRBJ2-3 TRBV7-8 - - CASSLAAFASTDTQYF TGTGCCAGCAGCTTAGCGGCTTTTGCTAGCACAGATACGCAGTATTTT
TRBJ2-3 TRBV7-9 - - CASSLEGRRSAQYF TGTGCCAGCAGCTTAGAGGGCAGGAGGTCTGCGCAGTATTTT
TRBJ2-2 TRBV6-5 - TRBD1 CASSWDRKAGELFF TGTGCCAGCAGTTGGGACAGGAAGGCCGGGGAGCTGTTTTTT
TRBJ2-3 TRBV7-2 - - CASSLASRGLGGDTQYF TGTGCCAGCAGCTTAGCTAGTAGAGGACTAGGGGGAGATACGCAGTATTTT
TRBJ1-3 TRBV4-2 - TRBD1 CASSQVGGQTGNTIYF TGTGCCAGCAGCCAAGTAGGGGGACAGACTGGAAACACCATATATTTT
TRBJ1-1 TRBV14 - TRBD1 CASSSLRGLSTEAFF TGTGCCAGCAGCTCCCTCAGGGGGCTAAGTACTGAAGCTTTCTTT
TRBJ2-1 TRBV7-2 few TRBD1 CASRVRDRGANEQFF TGTGCCAGCCGAGTCCGGGACAGGGGAGCCAATGAGCAGTTCTTC
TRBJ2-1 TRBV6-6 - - CASSSTTGLGLNEQFF TGTGCCAGCAGTTCAACCACAGGGCTGGGGTTAAATGAGCAGTTCTTC
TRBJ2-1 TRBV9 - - CASSVSGYNEQFF TGTGCCAGCAGCGTCTCAGGGTACAATGAGCAGTTCTTC
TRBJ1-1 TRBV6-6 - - CASSHRQANTEAFF TGTGCCAGCAGTCACAGACAGGCAAACACTGAAGCTTTCTTT
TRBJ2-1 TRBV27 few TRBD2 CASSGTSDNEQFF TGTGCCAGCAGCGGGACTAGCGATAATGAGCAGTTCTTC